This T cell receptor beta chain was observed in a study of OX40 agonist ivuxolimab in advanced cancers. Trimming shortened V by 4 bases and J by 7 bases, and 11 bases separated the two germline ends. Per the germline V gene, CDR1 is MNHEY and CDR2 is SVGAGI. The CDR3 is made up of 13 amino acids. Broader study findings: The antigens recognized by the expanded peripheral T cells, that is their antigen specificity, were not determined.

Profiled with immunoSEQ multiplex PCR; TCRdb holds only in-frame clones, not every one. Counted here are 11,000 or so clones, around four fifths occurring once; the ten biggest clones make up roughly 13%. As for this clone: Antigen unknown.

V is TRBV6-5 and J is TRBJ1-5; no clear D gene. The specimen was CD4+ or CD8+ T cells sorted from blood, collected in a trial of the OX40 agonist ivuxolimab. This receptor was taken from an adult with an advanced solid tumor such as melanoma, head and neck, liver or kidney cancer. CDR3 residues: CASSSFGEQPQHF. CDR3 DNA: TGTGCCAGCAGTTCGTTCGGAGAACAGCCCCAGCATTTT.